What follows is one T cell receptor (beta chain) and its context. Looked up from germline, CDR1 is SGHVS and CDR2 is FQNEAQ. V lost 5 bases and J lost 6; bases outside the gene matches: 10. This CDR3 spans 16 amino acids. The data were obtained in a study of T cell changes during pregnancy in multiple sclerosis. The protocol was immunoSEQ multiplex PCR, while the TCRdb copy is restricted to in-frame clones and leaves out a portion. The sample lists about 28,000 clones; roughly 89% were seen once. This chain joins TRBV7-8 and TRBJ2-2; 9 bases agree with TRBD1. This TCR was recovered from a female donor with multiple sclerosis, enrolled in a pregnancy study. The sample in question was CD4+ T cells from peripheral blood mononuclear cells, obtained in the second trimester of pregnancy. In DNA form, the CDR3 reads TGTGCCAGCAGCGGGCGTCGGACAGGGGTCGCCGGGGAGCTGTTTTTT. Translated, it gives CASSGRRTGVAGELFF.